The clone carrying this T cell receptor beta chain appeared many times. Its antigen is as yet unknown. This specimen belongs to a study of T cell repertoires in cytomegalovirus infection. The overall study: Through public TCR beta signatures, both CMV infection and matching HLA type were indicated.

MiXCR, applied by TCRdb to the reads, yields one record per CDR3 protein. The table records some 320,000 distinct CDR3 sequences, 9% to 9.5% of them present only once. Points from the study as a whole: There were carriers of CMV plus the relevant HLA, and cumulative public TCR beta family frequency identified them.

J lost 7 bases, V lost 6 bases, and 9 bases had no gene match. The CDR3 loop spans 16 amino acids. This sequence joins TRBV12-3 or TRBV12-4 and TRBJ1-6, with 10 nucleotides matching TRBD1. The sequence came from a human donor in good health (CMV status not recorded). Some clones in this sample may be carry-over from other donors' samples. Sequenced material: PBMCs. CDR3 amino acids: CASSSPGTGENSPLHF. The CDR3 DNA sequence: TGTGCCAGCAGCTCACCCGGGACAGGGGAGAATTCACCCCTCCACTTT.